This TCR beta chain derives from a study of graft-versus-host responses after intestinal transplantation. Overall study context: After anti-thymocyte globulin induction, recipients took tacrolimus and steroids for 2 to 3 years.

A word on this clone: The antigen is unknown. The CDR3 carries no conserved terminal phenylalanine or tryptophan, so it likely arises from a read error.

Clones were sequenced by immunoSEQ multiplex PCR, and TCRdb holds only the in-frame ones, with some missing. The table shows roughly 99,000 clones, with 80% to 90% occurring only once. The study's findings and limits: There were GvH clones found in recipient marrow, and some of them appeared first in ileum or blood.

CDR3 size: 15 residues. J gave up 4 bases and V 5 bases, and 11 bases lay outside the gene matches. The germline CDR1 and CDR2 sequences are LNHDA and SQIVND (reference sequence). The chain joins TRBV19 to TRBJ2-7; 7 bases are shared with TRBD1. Sequencing used unstimulated CD4+ T cells sorted from spleen or lymph node cells, obtained before transplant. The clonotype was recovered from a human donor who was the organ donor for an intestinal transplant. Written as DNA, the CDR3 is TGTGCCAGTAGTCTAAGAGGGGGCGATCAGTACGAGCAGTACCTC. Protein sequence: CASSLRGGDQYEQYL.